Here is one TCR beta chain with its context. Its antigen is not known. These data come from a study of shared clonotypes between healthy human individuals. This CDR3 contains 16 residues. The study, taken as a whole, reports: Clonotypes shared by all four sorted-subset donors had higher generation probabilities than non-shared clonotypes. Incompleteness in sorted-subset sequencing, despite large depth, was shown by rarefaction.

Naive CD8 cells, CD45RO-negative and positively selected for CCR7, excluded terminally differentiated effector memory CD45RA+ cells. Donors were healthy HIV-negative adults without recently reported acute infections or vaccinations. Clones were sequenced by immunoSEQ multiplex PCR, and TCRdb holds only the in-frame ones, with some missing. The sample holds 700,000 to 950,000 clones, around 96% seen once. Sample: naive CD8+ T cells sorted from blood. The rearrangement uses TRBV21-1 and TRBJ2-1; TRBD2, the table's D call, lacks a check against the DNA. TRBV21-1 has pseudogene status. The TCR originated in a man aged 30 to 45 in good health. CDR3 loop: CASSTVSGKKNNEQFF. As DNA, the CDR3 is TGTGCCAGCAGCACGGTCTCGGGGAAGAAAAACAATGAGCAGTTCTTC.